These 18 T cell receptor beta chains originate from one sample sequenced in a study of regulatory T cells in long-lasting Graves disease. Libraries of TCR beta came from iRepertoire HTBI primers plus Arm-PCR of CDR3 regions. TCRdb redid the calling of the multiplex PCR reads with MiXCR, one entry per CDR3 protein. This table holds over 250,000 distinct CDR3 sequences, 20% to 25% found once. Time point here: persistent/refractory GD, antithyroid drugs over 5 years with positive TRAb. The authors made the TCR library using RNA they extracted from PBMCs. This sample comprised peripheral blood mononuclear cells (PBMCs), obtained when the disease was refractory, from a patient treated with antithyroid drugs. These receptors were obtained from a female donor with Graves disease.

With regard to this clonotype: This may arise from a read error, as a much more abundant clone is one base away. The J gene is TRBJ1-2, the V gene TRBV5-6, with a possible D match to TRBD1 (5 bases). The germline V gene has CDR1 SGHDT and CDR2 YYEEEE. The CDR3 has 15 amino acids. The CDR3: CASGLWGAGDYGYTF. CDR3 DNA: TGTGCCAGCGGCTTGTGGGGCGCTGGGGACTATGGCTACACCTTC.

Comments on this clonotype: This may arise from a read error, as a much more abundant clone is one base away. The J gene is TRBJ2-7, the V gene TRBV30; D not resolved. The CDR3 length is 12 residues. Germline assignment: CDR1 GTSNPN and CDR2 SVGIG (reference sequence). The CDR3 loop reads CAWSPTTYERYF. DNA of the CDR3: TGTGCCTGGAGTCCGACCACCTACGAGCGGTACTTC. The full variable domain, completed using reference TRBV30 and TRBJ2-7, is SQTIHQWPATLVQPVGSPLSLECTVEGTSNPNLYWYRQAAGRGLQLLFYSVGIGQISSEVPQNLSASRPQDRQFILSSKKLLLSDSGFYLCAWSPTTYERYFGPGTRLTVT.

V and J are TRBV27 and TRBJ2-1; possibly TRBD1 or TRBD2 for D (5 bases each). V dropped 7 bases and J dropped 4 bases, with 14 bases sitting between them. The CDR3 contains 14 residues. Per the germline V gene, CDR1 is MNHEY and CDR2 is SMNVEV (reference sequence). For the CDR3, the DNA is TGTGCCAGCACTAATAGTGGGGGATACAATGAGCAGTTCTTC. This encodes CASTNSGGYNEQFF.

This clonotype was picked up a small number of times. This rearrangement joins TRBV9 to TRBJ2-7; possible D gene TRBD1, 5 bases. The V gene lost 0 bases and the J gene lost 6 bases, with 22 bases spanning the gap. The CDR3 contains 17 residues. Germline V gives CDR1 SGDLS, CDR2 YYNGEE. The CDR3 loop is CASSVDPDRQGRSEQYF. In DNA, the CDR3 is TGTGCCAGCAGCGTAGACCCGGATCGTCAGGGAAGGAGCGAGCAGTACTTC.

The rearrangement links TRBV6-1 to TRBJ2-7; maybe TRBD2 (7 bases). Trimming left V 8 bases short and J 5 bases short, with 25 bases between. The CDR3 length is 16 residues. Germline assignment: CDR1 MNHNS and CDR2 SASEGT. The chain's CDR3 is CASHEGGAGLRNEQYF. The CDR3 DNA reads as TGTGCCAGCCACGAAGGGGGGGCAGGTCTAAGAAACGAGCAGTACTTC.

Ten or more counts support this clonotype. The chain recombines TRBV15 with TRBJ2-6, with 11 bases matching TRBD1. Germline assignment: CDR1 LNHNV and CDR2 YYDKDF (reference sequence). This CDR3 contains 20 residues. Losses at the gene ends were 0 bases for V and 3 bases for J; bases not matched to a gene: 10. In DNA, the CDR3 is TGTGCCACCAGCAGAGAGGGAACCGGGACAGGGGGGTTTGGGGCCAACGTCCTGACTTTC. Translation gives CATSREGTGTGGFGANVLTF.

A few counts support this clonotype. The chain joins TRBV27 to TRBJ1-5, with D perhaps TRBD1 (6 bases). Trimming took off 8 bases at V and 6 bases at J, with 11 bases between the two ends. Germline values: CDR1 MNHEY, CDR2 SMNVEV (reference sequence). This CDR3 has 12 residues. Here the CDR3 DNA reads TGTGCCAGCTCGACAGGTGTTCAGCCCCAGCATTTT. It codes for CASSTGVQPQHF.

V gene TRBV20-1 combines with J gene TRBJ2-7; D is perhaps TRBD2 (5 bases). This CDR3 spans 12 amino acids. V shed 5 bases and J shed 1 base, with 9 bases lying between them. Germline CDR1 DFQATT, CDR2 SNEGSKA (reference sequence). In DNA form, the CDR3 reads TGCAGTGCTGGCCGGGAATCCTACGAGCAGTACTTC. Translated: CSAGRESYEQYF.

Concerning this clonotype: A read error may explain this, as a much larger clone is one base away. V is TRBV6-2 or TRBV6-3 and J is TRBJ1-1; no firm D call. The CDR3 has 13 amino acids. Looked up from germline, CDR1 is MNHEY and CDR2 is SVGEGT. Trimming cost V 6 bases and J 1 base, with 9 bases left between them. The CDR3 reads CASSQRRNTEAFF. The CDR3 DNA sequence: TGTGCCAGCAGCCAACGGAGGAACACTGAAGCTTTCTTT.

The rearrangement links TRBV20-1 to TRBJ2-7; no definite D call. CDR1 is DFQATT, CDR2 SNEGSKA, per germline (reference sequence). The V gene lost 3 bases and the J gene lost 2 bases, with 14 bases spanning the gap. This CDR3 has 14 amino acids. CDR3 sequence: CSARRSRSAYEQYF. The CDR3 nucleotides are TGCAGTGCTAGGAGGTCCCGGAGTGCCTACGAGCAGTACTTC.

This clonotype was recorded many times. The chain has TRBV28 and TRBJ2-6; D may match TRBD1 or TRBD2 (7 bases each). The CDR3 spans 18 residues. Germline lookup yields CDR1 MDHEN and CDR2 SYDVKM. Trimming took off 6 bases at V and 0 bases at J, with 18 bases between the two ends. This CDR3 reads CASRGGGDSSSGANVLTF. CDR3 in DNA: TGTGCCAGCAGAGGGGGGGGGGACAGCAGCTCTGGGGCCAACGTCCTGACTTTC.

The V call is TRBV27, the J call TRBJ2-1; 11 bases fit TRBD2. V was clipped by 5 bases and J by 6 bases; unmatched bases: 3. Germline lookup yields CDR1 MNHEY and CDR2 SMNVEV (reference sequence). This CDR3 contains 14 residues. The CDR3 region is CASSTSGSFNEQFF. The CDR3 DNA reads TGTGCCAGCAGTACTAGCGGGAGTTTCAATGAGCAGTTCTTC.

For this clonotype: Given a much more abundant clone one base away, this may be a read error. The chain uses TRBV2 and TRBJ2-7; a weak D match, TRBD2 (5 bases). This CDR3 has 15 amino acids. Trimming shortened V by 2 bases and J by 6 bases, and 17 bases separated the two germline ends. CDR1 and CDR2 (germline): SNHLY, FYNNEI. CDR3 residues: CASSERESRPCEQYF. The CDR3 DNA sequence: TGTGCCAGCAGTGAAAGGGAGTCCCGTCCCTGCGAGCAGTACTTC.

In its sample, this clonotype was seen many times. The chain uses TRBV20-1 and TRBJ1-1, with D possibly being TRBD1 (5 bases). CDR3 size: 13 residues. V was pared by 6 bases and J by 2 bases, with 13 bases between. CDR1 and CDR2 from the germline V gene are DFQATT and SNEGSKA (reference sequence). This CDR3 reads CSARDSINTEAFF. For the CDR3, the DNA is TGCAGTGCCAGGGACTCAATAAACACTGAAGCTTTCTTT.

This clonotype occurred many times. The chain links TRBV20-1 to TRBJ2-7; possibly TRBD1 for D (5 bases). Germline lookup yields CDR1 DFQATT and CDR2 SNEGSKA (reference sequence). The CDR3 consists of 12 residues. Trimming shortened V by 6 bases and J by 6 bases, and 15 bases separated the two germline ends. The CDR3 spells CSAGRDVAEQYF. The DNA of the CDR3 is TGCAGTGCGGGCAGGGATGTCGCCGAGCAGTACTTC.

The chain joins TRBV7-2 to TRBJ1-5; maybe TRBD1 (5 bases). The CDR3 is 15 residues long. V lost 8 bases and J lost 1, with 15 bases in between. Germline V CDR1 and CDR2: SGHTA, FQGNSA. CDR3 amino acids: CASASGGSSNQPQHF. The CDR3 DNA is TGTGCCAGCGCTTCGGGGGGTTCAAGCAATCAGCCCCAGCATTTT.

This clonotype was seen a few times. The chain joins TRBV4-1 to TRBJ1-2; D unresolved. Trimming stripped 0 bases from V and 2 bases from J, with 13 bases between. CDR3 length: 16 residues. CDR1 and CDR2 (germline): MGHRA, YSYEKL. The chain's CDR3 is CASSQDTAGLNYGYTF. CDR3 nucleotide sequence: TGCGCCAGCAGCCAAGATACGGCAGGACTAAACTATGGCTACACCTTC.

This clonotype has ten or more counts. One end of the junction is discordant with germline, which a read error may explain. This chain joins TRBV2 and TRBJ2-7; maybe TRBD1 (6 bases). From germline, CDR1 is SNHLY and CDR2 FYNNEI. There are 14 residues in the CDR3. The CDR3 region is CASSDEGVGYERYF. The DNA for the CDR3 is TGTGCCAGCAGTGATGAGGGGGTCGGCTACGAGCGGTACTTC.